This paragraph reports one T cell receptor beta chain. The entry originates in a study of blood T cell repertoires in COVID-19. V shed 5 bases and J shed 2 bases, with 12 bases lying between them. CDR3 length equals 14 residues. Germline values: CDR1 MNHEY, CDR2 SMNVEV (reference sequence). Here immunoSEQ multiplex PCR was the method, and the copy in TCRdb shows in-frame clones only, minus some. The profile shows some 260,000 clones, more than 70% of them singletons. Material for sequencing was peripheral blood. This clonotype originated in a woman aged 18-29 years with acute or convalescent COVID-19. The chain carries TRBV27 and TRBJ1-2; D perhaps matches TRBD1 (5 bases). CDR3 loop: CASSPGIMNYGYTF. CDR3 sequence (DNA): TGTGCCAGCAGTCCAGGGATAATGAACTATGGCTACACCTTC.